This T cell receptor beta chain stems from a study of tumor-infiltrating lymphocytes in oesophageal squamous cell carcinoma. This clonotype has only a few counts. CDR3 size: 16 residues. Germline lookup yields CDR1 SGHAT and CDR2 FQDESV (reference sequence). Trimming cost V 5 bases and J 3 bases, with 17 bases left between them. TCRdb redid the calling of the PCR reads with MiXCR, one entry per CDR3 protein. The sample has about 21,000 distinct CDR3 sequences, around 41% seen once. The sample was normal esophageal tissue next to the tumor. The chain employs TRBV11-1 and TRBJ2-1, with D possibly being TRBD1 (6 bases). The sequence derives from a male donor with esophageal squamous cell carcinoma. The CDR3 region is CASSRTGTNNYNEQFF. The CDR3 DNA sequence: TGTGCCAGCAGCCGTACCGGGACAAATAACTACAATGAGCAGTTCTTC.